A single sample is the source of the 22 T cell receptor beta chains below, sequenced in a study of T cells in Graves' hyperthyroidism and ophthalmopathy. RNA transcripts served as the template for amplifying TCR beta CDR3 regions. An initial round of RT-PCR targeting the TCR CDR3 relied on the HTBI primer set. TCRdb ran MiXCR on the multiplex PCR reads and lists one entry per CDR3 protein. Of some 300,000 distinct CDR3 sequences listed, around 13% are singletons. Sequenced: blood. These receptor sequences come from a woman aged 40 to 50 with Graves' hyperthyroidism.

The rearrangement joins TRBV18 to TRBJ2-2; D uncertain. Germline assignment: CDR1 KGHSH and CDR2 LQKENI. Deletions cut 9 bases from V and 6 bases from J, with 8 bases between. This CDR3 has 11 amino acids. The CDR3 is CASGVAGELFF. The CDR3 DNA follows: TGTGCCAGTGGGGTCGCCGGGGAGCTGTTTTTT.

This clonotype was picked up many times. The chain couples TRBV2 to TRBJ1-4, with D possibly matching TRBD1 (5 bases). The CDR3 contains 13 residues. Germline V gives CDR1 SNHLY, CDR2 FYNNEI. V was shortened by 4 bases and J by 6 bases, with 9 bases between the two germline ends. The CDR3 bases are TGTGCCAGCAGTGCCCCGGGGGATGAAAAACTGTTTTTT. This translates into CASSAPGDEKLFF.

The V call is TRBV6-2 or TRBV6-3, the J call TRBJ1-2; tentative D call: TRBD1 (5 bases). The germline V gene encodes CDR1 MNHEY and CDR2 SVGEGT. This CDR3 has 14 residues. V lost 4 bases, J lost 5 bases, and 14 bases lay in between. CDR3 protein: CASSFTGTGYGYTF. CDR3 sequence (DNA): TGTGCCAGCAGTTTTACCGGGACGGGATATGGCTACACCTTC.

The genes are TRBV5-4 and TRBJ2-7; 9 bases line up with TRBD2. The CDR3 is made up of 15 amino acids. Germline V lookup: CDR1 SGHNT, CDR2 YYREEE (reference sequence). V shed 2 bases, J shed 3 bases, and the junction held 6 bases outside the gene matches. CDR3 sequence: CASSFSGSTHYEQYF. The CDR3 nucleotides read TGTGCCAGCAGCTTTAGCGGGAGTACACACTACGAGCAGTACTTC.

This clonotype was counted a few times. The chain couples TRBV7-2 to TRBJ2-1; D is undetermined. Germline values: CDR1 SGHTA, CDR2 FQGNSA. The CDR3 contains 13 residues. Trimming removed 6 bases at V and 2 bases at J, with 8 bases between. CDR3 in DNA: TGTGCCAGCAGTAGCCCCGCCTACAATGAGCAGTTCTTC. It yields the protein CASSSPAYNEQFF.

This clonotype has at least ten counts. V gene TRBV2 combines with J gene TRBJ1-2, with 12 bases lining up with TRBD1. The J segment lost 7 bases and the V segment lost 5 bases, leaving 5 bases of the junction unmatched. CDR3 length: 14 residues. Germline V CDR1 and CDR2: SNHLY, FYNNEI. CDR3 nucleotide sequence: TGTGCCAGCAGTCTGGGACAGGGGGCCAGTGGCTACACCTTC. It translates to CASSLGQGASGYTF.

The table lists this clonotype with many counts. The J gene is TRBJ1-1, the V gene TRBV2, with D unclear. The V end lost 2 bases, the J end lost 8 bases, and 12 bases lay between the germline ends. The CDR3 is made up of 13 amino acids. CDR1 is SNHLY and CDR2 is FYNNEI in the germline V gene. CDR3 sequence reads: CASSETDRPEAFF. CDR3 coding DNA: TGTGCCAGCAGTGAAACGGACCGACCCGAAGCTTTCTTT.

This clonotype was observed at least ten times. CDR3 bases: TGTGCCAGCAGTGGCCCTCAGAGTGGGGCTGGGGCCAACGTCCTGACTTTC. Protein product: CASSGPQSGAGANVLTF. The chain uses TRBV6-1 and TRBJ2-6; D remains ambiguous. V lost 4 bases and J 2 bases, leaving 15 bases between the germline ends. Per germline, CDR1 MNHNS and CDR2 SASEGT. The CDR3 length is 17 residues.

This clonotype has ten or more counts. The V gene is TRBV27, the J gene TRBJ1-1; the D is unclear. Trimming removed 9 bases at V and 5 bases at J, with 25 bases between. Germline V lookup: CDR1 MNHEY, CDR2 SMNVEV (reference sequence). The CDR3 loop spans 16 amino acids. The CDR3 is CASNFVGSEKKTEAFF. The CDR3 nucleotides are TGTGCCAGTAACTTCGTCGGTTCGGAAAAGAAAACTGAAGCTTTCTTT.

The chain carries TRBV6-1 and TRBJ2-1; 9 bases line up with TRBD2. The CDR3 covers 13 residues. With 8 bases clipped from V and 5 bases from J, the junction kept 4 bases outside the gene matches. CDR1 MNHNS and CDR2 SASEGT come from the germline V gene. The chain's CDR3 is CASGVAGDNEQFF. In nucleotides, the CDR3 is TGTGCCAGCGGTGTAGCGGGAGACAATGAGCAGTTCTTC.

This clonotype was detected ten times or more. The chain recombines TRBV10-3 with TRBJ1-5; 7 bases fit TRBD1. After removal of 2 bases from V and 7 bases from J, the junction contained 5 bases not matched to a gene. CDR1 and CDR2 (germline): ENHRY, SYGVKD. The CDR3 runs 14 residues. For the CDR3, the DNA is TGTGCCATCAGTGAGGAACAGGGGTCCCAGCCCCAGCATTTT. Translating gives CAISEEQGSQPQHF.

The sample holds one count of this clonotype. The chain recombines TRBV15 with TRBJ2-5; the match to TRBD1 covers 10 bases. Germline loops: CDR1 LNHNV, CDR2 YYDKDF (reference sequence). The CDR3 totals 15 residues. Germline trimming cut 3 bases from V and 4 bases from J; bases unmatched to any gene: 5. The CDR3 loop is CATSRKDRGRETQYF. The CDR3 DNA reads TGTGCCACCAGCAGGAAAGACAGGGGGCGAGAGACCCAGTACTTC. The full variable domain, its missing parts supplied by reference TRBV15 and TRBJ2-5, is DAMVIQNPRYQVTQFGKPVTLSCSQTLNHNVMYWYQQKSSQAPKLLFHYYDKDFNNEADTPDNFQSRRPNTSFCFLDIRSPGLGDTAMYLCATSRKDRGRETQYFGPGTRLLVL.

This clonotype occurred many times. The chain recombines TRBV12-3 or TRBV12-4 with TRBJ2-1; 8 bases agree with TRBD2. The CDR3 is made up of 14 amino acids. J lost 4 bases, V lost 7 bases, and 6 bases had no gene match. CDR3 nucleotides: TGTGCCAGCAATCCGGGACTAGAATACAATGAGCAGTTCTTC. This codes for CASNPGLEYNEQFF.

The table lists this clonotype with a few counts. V usage is TRBV12-3 or TRBV12-4 and J usage is TRBJ2-7; TRBD2 agrees at 12 bases. The V and J ends lost 4 bases and 1 base, in that order; junction bases with no gene match: 2. This CDR3 region has 15 residues. The CDR3 DNA follows: TGTGCCAGCAGTTGGGGGACTAGCGGGTCCTACGAGCAGTACTTC. This sequence encodes CASSWGTSGSYEQYF.

The CDR3 nucleotides are TGTGCCAGTAGTATGCCCGGGGACAGGGGGAACACTGAAGCTTTCTTT. The encoded protein is CASSMPGDRGNTEAFF. V usage is TRBV19 and J usage is TRBJ1-1; the match to TRBD1 covers 10 bases. Trimming took 3 bases from V and 1 from J; bases not matched to a gene: 5. This CDR3 region has 16 residues. Looked up from germline, CDR1 is LNHDA and CDR2 is SQIVND (reference sequence).

The chain employs TRBV7-9 and TRBJ1-1, with no clear D. This CDR3 contains 13 residues. V was trimmed by 5 bases and J by 6 bases, leaving 13 bases between them. From germline, CDR1 is SEHNR and CDR2 FQNEAQ (reference sequence). The CDR3, as DNA: TGTGCCAGCAGCACACTCCAGGCGCCTGAAGCTTTCTTT. Translation gives CASSTLQAPEAFF.

This clonotype has just a few counts. This chain connects TRBV18 to TRBJ1-2; a weak D match, TRBD1 (6 bases). V shed 3 bases and J shed 0 bases, with 14 bases lying between them. The CDR3 runs 16 residues. Germline V CDR1 and CDR2: KGHSH, LQKENI. CDR3 DNA: TGTGCCAGCTCACCGACGCCGACAGGTTCTAACTATGGCTACACCTTC. It codes for CASSPTPTGSNYGYTF.

This rearrangement joins TRBV10-3 to TRBJ2-5; 10 positions agree with TRBD2. With V trimmed by 10 bases and J by 5 bases, 22 bases remained unmatched. This CDR3 has 18 amino acids. Germline CDR1 reads ENHRY; CDR2 reads SYGVKD. CDR3 in DNA: TGTGCCAGCTCACCTAACGGGGCTAGCGGGAGCCTCGGGGAGACCCAGTACTTC. This codes for CASSPNGASGSLGETQYF.

This clonotype showed up many times. This sequence joins TRBV7-9 and TRBJ1-3, with D unresolved. In germline, CDR1 is SEHNR, CDR2 FQNEAQ (reference sequence). Trimming took off 5 bases at V and 4 bases at J, with 12 bases between the two ends. This CDR3 comprises 14 residues. The CDR3 sequence: CASSRGVVGNTIYF. The CDR3 DNA reads TGTGCCAGCAGCCGTGGCGTAGTCGGAAACACCATATATTTT.

This clonotype was picked up many times. The genes are TRBV11-3 and TRBJ2-5; D unresolved. This CDR3 spans 14 amino acids. Germline loops: CDR1 SGHNT, CDR2 YENEEA. V shed 3 bases and J shed 1 base, with 9 bases lying between them. The CDR3 spells CASSFRQTQETQYF. The CDR3 coding sequence is TGTGCCAGCAGCTTTAGACAAACCCAAGAGACCCAGTACTTC.

This chain links TRBV6-1 with TRBJ2-1; 7 bases fit TRBD2. Germline CDR1 reads MNHNS; CDR2 reads SASEGT. The CDR3 is 15 residues long. Trimming removed 5 bases from V and 3 bases from J; junction bases left unmatched: 7. In nucleotides, the CDR3 is TGTGCCAGCAGTAGGGACTACTTCCTCTACAATGAGCAGTTCTTC. This encodes CASSRDYFLYNEQFF.

This clonotype showed up many times. The chain carries TRBV7-8 and TRBJ2-7; 13 bases match TRBD2. Unmatched junction bases numbered 9, after V lost 1 base and J lost 3 bases. This CDR3 has 18 residues. Germline V gene data show CDR1 as SGHVS and CDR2 as FQNEAQ. CDR3 nucleotide sequence: TGTGCCAGCAGCTTAGTCCCCGCCACTAGCGGGAGGGTCTACGAGCAGTACTTC. Translation gives CASSLVPATSGRVYEQYF.